These 15 T cell receptor beta chains share one sample of origin, sequenced in a study of cytomegalovirus exposure and HLA in healthy donors. PCR used 60 Vbeta primers and 13 Jbeta primers. Here immunoSEQ multiplex PCR was the method, and the copy in TCRdb shows in-frame clones only, minus some. The sample lists about 77,000 clones, roughly four fifths seen once, with approximately 4.4% in the top ten. The sequenced sample was PBMCs. Receptors were obtained from a man between 40 and 49 years old in good health and CMV-seronegative.

This rearrangement joins TRBV7-9 to TRBJ1-1; no reliable D call. The CDR3 is 14 amino acids. Between the trimmed V and J ends, which lost 5 bases and 2 bases, there was a span of 12 bases. CDR1 is SEHNR, CDR2 FQNEAQ, per germline (reference sequence). The CDR3 coding sequence is TGTGCCAGCAGCCTTTCCCAGGCCAACACTGAAGCTTTCTTT. Protein: CASSLSQANTEAFF.

The chain links TRBV28 to TRBJ2-7, with D unresolved. This CDR3 is 13 amino acids long. Trimming stripped 5 bases from V and 3 bases from J, with 11 bases between. Germline loops: CDR1 MDHEN, CDR2 SYDVKM. As DNA, the CDR3 is TGTGCCAGCAGTCCCTTAAGACTCTACGAGCAGTACTTC. Its translation: CASSPLRLYEQYF.

The chain recombines TRBV9 with TRBJ2-1; TRBD1 is a possible D gene (8 bases). There are 14 residues in the CDR3. Germline values: CDR1 SGDLS, CDR2 YYNGEE. Trimming took off 0 bases at V and 7 bases at J, with 11 bases between the two ends. CDR3: CASSVDRGGNEQFF. For the CDR3, the DNA is TGTGCCAGCAGCGTAGACAGGGGGGGAAATGAGCAGTTCTTC.

The chain combines TRBV7-2 with TRBJ1-4; tentatively, D is TRBD1 (6 bases). Per the germline V gene, CDR1 is SGHTA and CDR2 is FQGNSA. The CDR3 runs to 15 residues. Trimming shortened V by 4 bases and J by 8 bases, and 17 bases separated the two germline ends. CDR3 sequence (DNA): TGTGCCAGCAGCTCCCAGGGGAAAGTGGGGGAAAAACTGTTTTTT. This gives the protein CASSSQGKVGEKLFF.

This CDR3 reads CATTPGGSSYEQYF. CDR3 DNA sequence: TGTGCCACCACGCCGGGCGGGAGCTCCTACGAGCAGTACTTC. The chain combines TRBV15 with TRBJ2-7, with 7 bases matching TRBD2. Germline lookup yields CDR1 LNHNV and CDR2 YYDKDF (reference sequence). The J segment lost 0 bases and the V segment lost 7 bases, leaving 6 bases of the junction unmatched. The CDR3 extends over 14 amino acids.

This clone was detected only once. This chain uses TRBV6-1 with TRBJ2-2; D is ambiguous. V lost 7 bases to trimming and J lost 1 base, with 13 bases between them. CDR1 and CDR2 from the germline V gene are MNHNS and SASEGT. The CDR3 loop spans 15 amino acids. CDR3 sequence reads: CASTGQILNTGELFF. In DNA form, the CDR3 reads TGTGCCAGCACAGGCCAGATCCTGAACACCGGGGAGCTGTTTTTT.

This chain links TRBV4-2 with TRBJ1-1; no firm D call. CDR1 and CDR2 from the germline V gene are LGHNA and YNFKEQ. There are 15 residues in the CDR3. V lost 4 bases to trimming and J lost 7 bases, with 19 bases between them. As DNA, the CDR3 is TGTGCCAGCAGCCTTCGACCGTCGGGGTGGAGTGAAGCTTTCTTT. Residues: CASSLRPSGWSEAFF.

This clone has more than one count but fewer than ten. The chain couples TRBV5-4 to TRBJ2-6, with 12 bases that match TRBD1. CDR1 and CDR2 from the germline V gene are SGHNT and YYREEE (reference sequence). Germline trimming cut 2 bases from V and 2 bases from J; bases unmatched to any gene: 5. CDR3 length: 18 amino acids. This chain's CDR3 is CASSFPGQGAPGANVLTF. In DNA, the CDR3 is TGTGCCAGCAGCTTCCCGGGACAGGGGGCGCCTGGGGCCAACGTCCTGACTTTC.

The rearrangement uses TRBV7-8 and TRBJ2-7; maybe TRBD2 (5 bases). V was shortened by 6 bases and J by 3 bases, with 6 bases between the two germline ends. The CDR3 extends over 11 amino acids. CDR1 and CDR2 from the germline V gene are SGHVS and FQNEAQ. CDR3 sequence: CASRGSYEQYF. CDR3 nucleotide sequence: TGTGCCAGCAGGGGGAGCTACGAGCAGTACTTC.

The gene calls are TRBV27 and TRBJ2-1, with 11 bases identical to TRBD2. CDR1 and CDR2 from the germline V gene are MNHEY and SMNVEV (reference sequence). J lost 9 bases, V lost 5 bases, and 6 bases had no gene match. The length of the CDR3 is 14 residues. The CDR3 protein is CASSTSGSIGEQFF. The CDR3 coding sequence is TGTGCCAGCAGTACTAGCGGGAGTATAGGTGAGCAGTTCTTC.

This chain joins TRBV7-6 and TRBJ1-5; 8 nucleotides agree with TRBD1. CDR1 is SGHVS, CDR2 FNYEAQ, per germline. This CDR3 contains 15 residues. V dropped 6 bases and J dropped 7; count of bases not matched to a gene: 11. CDR3 nucleotides: TGTGCCAGCAGTCGATCAGGGGGCGGAGGCCAGCCCCAGCATTTT. It translates to CASSRSGGGGQPQHF.

This clone showed up just once. The genes are TRBV28 and TRBJ1-4; the D gene is possibly TRBD1 (5 bases). V was clipped by 4 bases and J by 13 bases, with 22 bases between them. Germline CDR1 and CDR2: MDHEN and SYDVKM. The CDR3 extends over 15 amino acids. This CDR3 reads CASSSYRKIMKRLFF. CDR3 in DNA: TGTGCCAGCAGTTCCTACAGGAAGATAATGAAAAGACTGTTTTTT.

This clone was counted only a few times. The chain carries TRBV5-1 and TRBJ2-2; TRBD2 agrees at 7 bases. In germline, CDR1 is SGHRS, CDR2 YFSETQ. With V trimmed by 5 bases and J by 4 bases, 8 bases remained unmatched. The CDR3 contains 15 residues. The CDR3 nucleotides read TGCGCCAGCAGATTAAGCGGGGCCCTCACCGGGGAGCTGTTTTTT. Its protein is CASRLSGALTGELFF. The full variable domain, completed using reference TRBV5-1 and TRBJ2-2, is KAGVTQTPRYLIKTRGQQVTLSCSPISGHRSVSWYQQTPGQGLQFLFEYFSETQRNKGNFPGRFSGRQFSNSRSEMNVSTLELGDSALYLCASRLSGALTGELFFGEGSRLTVL.

The chain combines TRBV7-9 with TRBJ2-1; TRBD2 is a possible D gene (6 bases). The V gene's germline CDR1 is SEHNR and CDR2 FQNEAQ (reference sequence). The CDR3 runs 15 residues. Trimming took off 4 bases at V and 8 bases at J, with 18 bases between the two ends. The CDR3 DNA is TGTGCCAGCAGCTCCGGGACTCGCTCTAGGGATGAGCAGTTCTTC. It encodes CASSSGTRSRDEQFF.

This clone is labeled as medium-sized. The chain links TRBV5-6 to TRBJ1-1; 8 positions match TRBD1. V lost 4 bases, J lost 1 base, and 18 bases stayed unmatched. CDR1 and CDR2 from the germline V gene are SGHDT and YYEEEE. This CDR3 spans 19 amino acids. This CDR3 is CASSPWWDRRHPSNTEAFF. CDR3 DNA: TGTGCCAGCAGCCCATGGTGGGACAGGCGCCACCCCTCGAACACTGAAGCTTTCTTT.